This entry lists 5 T cell receptor beta chains sequenced from one sample in a study of T cell repertoires in cytomegalovirus infection. TCRdb recomputed calls from the reads with MiXCR, one row per CDR3 protein. The sample yields about 68,000 distinct CDR3 sequences, approximately 22% seen once. These TCRs are of unknown antigen specificity. Specimen: PBMCs, sequenced either directly or after in vitro stimulation (not recorded which). These receptor sequences come from a human donor in good health (CMV status not recorded). Some clones in this sample may be carry-over from other donors' samples.

This clonotype was counted at least ten times. The chain links TRBV6-2 or TRBV6-3 to TRBJ2-5, with 12 bases aligning to TRBD2. Germline CDR1 MNHEY, CDR2 SVGEGT. The ends lost 5 bases at V and 4 bases at J; junction bases unmatched: 11. This CDR3 region has 17 residues. CDR3 region: CASSGGLAGIRGETQYF. CDR3 sequence (DNA): TGTGCCAGCAGTGGGGGACTAGCGGGTATTCGGGGAGAGACCCAGTACTTC.

The chain combines TRBV3-1 with TRBJ1-2, with D possibly TRBD1 on 5 matching bases. The CDR3 sequence is 15 residues long. The V and J ends lost 4 bases and 5 bases respectively, with 17 bases between them. Germline V lookup: CDR1 LGHDT, CDR2 YNNKEL (reference sequence). The CDR3 DNA reads as TGTGCCAGCAGCCCTTACGATCAGGGAGAATATGGCTACACCTTC. Translated: CASSPYDQGEYGYTF.

The rearrangement joins TRBV5-4 to TRBJ2-7; D is ambiguous. V lost 1 base, J lost 6 bases, and 11 bases lay in between. The CDR3 is 13 amino acids. Germline CDR1 and CDR2: SGHNT and YYREEE (reference sequence). CDR3 in amino acids: CASSLTEKVEQYF. The DNA for the CDR3 is TGTGCCAGCAGCTTGACCGAAAAAGTCGAGCAGTACTTC.

This clonotype was seen a few times. The rearrangement links TRBV6-1 to TRBJ1-1; no clear D gene. This CDR3 is 11 amino acids long. The V end lost 4 bases, the J end lost 8 bases, and 8 bases lay between the germline ends. Looked up from germline, CDR1 is MNHNS and CDR2 is SASEGT. DNA for the CDR3: TGTGCCAGCAGTGCATGGGAGGAAGCTTTCTTT. Protein sequence: CASSAWEEAFF.

The chain employs TRBV2 and TRBJ2-7, with 8 nucleotides matching TRBD2. Germline V gene data show CDR1 as SNHLY and CDR2 as FYNNEI. V lost 6 bases to trimming and J lost 0 bases; unmatched junction nucleotides: 7. The CDR3 runs to 15 residues. In DNA, the CDR3 is TGTGCCAGCAGCCCGGGACTAGGATTCTCCTACGAGCAGTACGTC. This encodes CASSPGLGFSYEQYV.